This entry is about one T cell receptor beta chain. Its antigen is currently unknown. The data belong to a study of cytomegalovirus exposure and HLA in healthy donors. The study, taken as a whole, reports: It was reportedly the case that the classifier diagnosed cytomegalovirus status with high specificity and sensitivity. The authors listed over 150 TCR beta chains as cytomegalovirus-associated. Across donors, most TCRs were seen rarely, yet some public ones were widespread.

TCRdb keeps only in-frame clones here, not all; method: immunoSEQ multiplex PCR. The sample includes about 98,000 clones, approximately 88% seen only once; the top ten take roughly 3.9%. The sequence was collected from a woman between 25 and 40 years old in good health and CMV-seronegative. Sequenced material: PBMCs.

The CDR3 here is CASKQGLTGNTIYF. CDR3 DNA sequence: TGTGCCAGCAAGCAGGGATTAACTGGAAACACCATATATTTT. This chain joins TRBV6-6 and TRBJ1-3; perhaps TRBD1 as D (5 bases). Germline V gene data show CDR1 as MNHNY and CDR2 as SVGAGI (reference sequence). There are 14 residues in the CDR3. Trimming stripped 7 bases from V and 2 bases from J, with 12 bases between.